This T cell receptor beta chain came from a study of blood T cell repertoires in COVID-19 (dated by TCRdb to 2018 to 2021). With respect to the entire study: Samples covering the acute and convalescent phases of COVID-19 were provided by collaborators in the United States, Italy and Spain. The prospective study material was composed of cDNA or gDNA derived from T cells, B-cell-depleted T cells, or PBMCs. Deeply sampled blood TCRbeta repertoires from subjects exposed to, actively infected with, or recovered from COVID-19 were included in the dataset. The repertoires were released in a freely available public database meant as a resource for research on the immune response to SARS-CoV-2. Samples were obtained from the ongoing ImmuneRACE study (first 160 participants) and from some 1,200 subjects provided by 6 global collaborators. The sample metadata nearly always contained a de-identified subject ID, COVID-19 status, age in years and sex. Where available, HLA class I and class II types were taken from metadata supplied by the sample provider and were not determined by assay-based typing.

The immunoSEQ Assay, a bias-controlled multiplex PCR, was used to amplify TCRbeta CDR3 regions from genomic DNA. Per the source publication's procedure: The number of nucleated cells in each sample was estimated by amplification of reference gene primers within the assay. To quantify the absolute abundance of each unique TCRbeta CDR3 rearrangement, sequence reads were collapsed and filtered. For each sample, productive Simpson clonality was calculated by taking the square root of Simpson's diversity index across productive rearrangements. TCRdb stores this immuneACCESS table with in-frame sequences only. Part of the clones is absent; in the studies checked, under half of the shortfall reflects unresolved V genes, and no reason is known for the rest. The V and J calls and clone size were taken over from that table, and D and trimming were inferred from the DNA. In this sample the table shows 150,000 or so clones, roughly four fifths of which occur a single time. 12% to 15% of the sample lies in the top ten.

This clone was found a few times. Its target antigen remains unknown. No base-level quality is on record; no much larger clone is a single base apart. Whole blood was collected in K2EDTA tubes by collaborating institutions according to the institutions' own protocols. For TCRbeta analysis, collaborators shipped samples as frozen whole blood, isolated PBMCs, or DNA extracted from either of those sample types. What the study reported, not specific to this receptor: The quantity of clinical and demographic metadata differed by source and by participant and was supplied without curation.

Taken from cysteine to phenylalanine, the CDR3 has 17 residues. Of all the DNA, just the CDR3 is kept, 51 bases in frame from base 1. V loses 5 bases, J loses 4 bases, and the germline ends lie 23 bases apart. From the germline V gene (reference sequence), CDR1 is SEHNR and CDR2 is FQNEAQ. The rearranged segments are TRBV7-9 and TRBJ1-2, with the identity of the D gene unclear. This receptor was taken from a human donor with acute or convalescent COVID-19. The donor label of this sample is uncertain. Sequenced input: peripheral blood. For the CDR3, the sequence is CASSIYSNTPSIYGYTF. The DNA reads TGTGCCAGCAGCATATACTCTAATACTCCCTCTATCTATGGCTACACCTTC.